The clone carrying this TCR beta chain came up once. What it recognizes is unknown. These data belong to a study of shared clonotypes between healthy human individuals. Study findings and constraints: The sharing of roughly 5% of naive CD4 clonotypes was seen across several donors.

Donors, healthy HIV-negative adults, lacked recent acute infections or vaccinations. Some clones are missing from TCRdb's copy, which holds only in-frame ones; the method was immunoSEQ multiplex PCR. The sample includes some 200,000 clones, about 93% of them seen just once. The TCR sequence derives from a woman aged 30 to 39 in good health. Sequencing was performed on naive CD4+ T cells sorted from blood. Specified subset: CD45RA+ positively selected.

CDR3 in amino acids: CASTGAPYEQYF. In DNA form, the CDR3 reads TGTGCCAGCACGGGGGCCCCCTACGAGCAGTACTTC. This chain joins TRBV7-9 and TRBJ2-7, with D perhaps matching TRBD1 or TRBD2 (6 bases each). The CDR3 covers 12 residues. Per the germline V gene, CDR1 is SEHNR and CDR2 is FQNEAQ (reference sequence). V gave up 7 bases and J gave up 2 bases, with 9 bases separating them.